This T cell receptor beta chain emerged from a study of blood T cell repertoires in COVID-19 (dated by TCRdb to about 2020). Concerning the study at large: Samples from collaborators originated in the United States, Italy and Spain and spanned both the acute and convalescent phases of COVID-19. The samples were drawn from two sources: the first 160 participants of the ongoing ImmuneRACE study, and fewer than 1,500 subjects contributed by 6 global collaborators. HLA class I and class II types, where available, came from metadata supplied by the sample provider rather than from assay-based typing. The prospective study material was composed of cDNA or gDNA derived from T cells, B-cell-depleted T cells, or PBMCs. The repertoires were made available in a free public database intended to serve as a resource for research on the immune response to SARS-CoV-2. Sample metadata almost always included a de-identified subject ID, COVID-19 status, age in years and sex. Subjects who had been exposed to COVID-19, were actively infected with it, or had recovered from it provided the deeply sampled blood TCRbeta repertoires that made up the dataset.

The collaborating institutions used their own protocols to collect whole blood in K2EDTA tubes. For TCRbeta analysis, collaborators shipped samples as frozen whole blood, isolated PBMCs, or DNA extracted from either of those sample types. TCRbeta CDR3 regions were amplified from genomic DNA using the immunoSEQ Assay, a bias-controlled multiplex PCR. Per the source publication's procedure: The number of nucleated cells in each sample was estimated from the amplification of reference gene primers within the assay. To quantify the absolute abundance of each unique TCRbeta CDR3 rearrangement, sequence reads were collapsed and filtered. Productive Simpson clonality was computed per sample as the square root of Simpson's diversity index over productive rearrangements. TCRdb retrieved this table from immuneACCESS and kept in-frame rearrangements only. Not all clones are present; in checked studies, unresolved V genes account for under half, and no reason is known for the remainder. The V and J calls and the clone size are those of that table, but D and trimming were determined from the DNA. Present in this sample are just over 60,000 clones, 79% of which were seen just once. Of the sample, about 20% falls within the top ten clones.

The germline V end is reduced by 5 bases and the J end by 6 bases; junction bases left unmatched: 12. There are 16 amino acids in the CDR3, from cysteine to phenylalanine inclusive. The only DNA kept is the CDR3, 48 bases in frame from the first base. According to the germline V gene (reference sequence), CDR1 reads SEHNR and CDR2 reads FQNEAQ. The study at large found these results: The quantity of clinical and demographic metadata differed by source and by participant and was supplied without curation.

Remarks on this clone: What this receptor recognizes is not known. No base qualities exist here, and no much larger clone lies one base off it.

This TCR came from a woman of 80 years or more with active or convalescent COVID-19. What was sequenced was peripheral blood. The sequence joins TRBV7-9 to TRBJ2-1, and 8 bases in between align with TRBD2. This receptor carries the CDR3 CASSPTLSGASNEQFF. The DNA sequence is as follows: TGTGCCAGCAGCCCGACGCTTAGCGGGGCTTCCAATGAGCAGTTCTTC.